The 15 T cell receptor beta chains below all came from one sample that was sequenced in a study of T cell responses to AZD1222 COVID-19 vaccine. Libraries were prepared by immunoSEQ multiplex PCR; TCRdb keeps only in-frame clonotypes and omits some of them. Among over 140,000 clones, 92% were seen once, and the ten largest hold 5%. The sample in question was peripheral blood, obtained on day 0 of AZD1222 vaccination. All receptors derive from an adult in good health.

The genes are TRBV12-5 and TRBJ2-2; 9 bases line up with TRBD1. The CDR3 is 17 amino acids. Germline CDR1 and CDR2: LGHNT and FRNRAP. The trim removed 9 bases at V and 8 bases at J, leaving 19 bases unmatched. Here the CDR3 reads CASKLPGQGLQVGELFF. CDR3 bases: TGTGCTAGCAAACTCCCGGGACAGGGCCTCCAGGTAGGGGAGCTGTTTTTT.

The rearrangement joins TRBV5-1 to TRBJ1-3; maybe TRBD1 (5 bases). This CDR3 region has 15 residues. Germline V gene lookup returns CDR1 SGHRS and CDR2 YFSETQ. V lost 5 bases and J 1 base, leaving 13 bases between the germline ends. The CDR3 loop reads CASRLDGGSGNTIYF. The CDR3 nucleotides are TGCGCCAGCAGACTGGACGGGGGGTCTGGAAACACCATATATTTT.

The chain carries TRBV5-1 and TRBJ1-1, with no clear D. The CDR3 spans 14 residues. The V end was cut by 1 base, the J end by 1 base, with 8 bases between. Looked up from germline, CDR1 is SGHRS and CDR2 is YFSETQ. The CDR3 sequence: CASSLSPANTEAFF. CDR3 nucleotides: TGCGCCAGCAGCTTGAGTCCGGCGAACACTGAAGCTTTCTTT. The full variable domain, rest sourced from reference TRBV5-1 and TRBJ1-1, is KAGVTQTPRYLIKTRGQQVTLSCSPISGHRSVSWYQQTPGQGLQFLFEYFSETQRNKGNFPGRFSGRQFSNSRSEMNVSTLELGDSALYLCASSLSPANTEAFFGQGTRLTVV.

The rearrangement uses TRBV7-8 and TRBJ1-2; D call uncertain. The CDR3 length is 15 residues. From germline, CDR1 is SGHVS and CDR2 FQNEAQ. V was shortened by 5 bases and J by 3 bases, with 16 bases between the two germline ends. CDR3 nucleotide sequence: TGTGCCAGCAGCCGAGGCGCGGGGAGCGACTATGGCTACACCTTC. Translating it yields CASSRGAGSDYGYTF.

The V and J genes are TRBV4-1 and TRBJ2-1; TRBD2 agrees at 8 bases. Germline V gene data show CDR1 as MGHRA and CDR2 as YSYEKL. The length of the CDR3 is 18 residues. The J segment lost 0 bases and the V segment lost 1 base, leaving 8 bases of the junction unmatched. For the CDR3, the DNA is TGCGCCAGCAGCCAAGGACCCCCGGCGGGAGGCTCCTACAATGAGCAGTTCTTC. Protein product: CASSQGPPAGGSYNEQFF.

V gene TRBV27 combines with J gene TRBJ1-6; D not certain. This CDR3 is built from 13 residues. Germline CDR1 MNHEY, CDR2 SMNVEV (reference sequence). V gave up 4 bases and J gave up 9 bases, with 10 bases separating them. The CDR3 DNA sequence: TGTGCCAGCAGTTGGGGTGTCGGTTCACCCCTCCACTTT. This encodes CASSWGVGSPLHF.

The J gene is TRBJ1-5, the V gene TRBV4-1; D gene unclear. Germline V gene sequence: CDR1 MGHRA, CDR2 YSYEKL. Trimming cost V 0 bases and J 6 bases, with 3 bases left between them. This CDR3 comprises 12 residues. CDR3 DNA: TGCGCCAGCAGCCAAGATTTTCAGCCCCAGCATTTT. Translating it yields CASSQDFQPQHF.

CDR3 nucleotide sequence: TGTGCCAGCAGTTCCCTCTCCACAGGGAGGAAAAGCAATCAGCCCCAGCATTTT. Amino acids: CASSSLSTGRKSNQPQHF. The chain links TRBV28 to TRBJ1-5; TRBD1 is a possible D gene (6 bases). Trimming shortened V by 4 bases and J by 1 base, and 20 bases separated the two germline ends. CDR1 is MDHEN, CDR2 SYDVKM, per germline. The CDR3 runs 18 residues.

As DNA, the CDR3 is TGTGCCAGCAGCTTGCGGGGTCCCTATGGCTACACCTTC. Translated, it gives CASSLRGPYGYTF. J is TRBJ1-2 and V is TRBV5-4; no definite D call. Germline V lookup: CDR1 SGHNT, CDR2 YYREEE (reference sequence). The CDR3 totals 13 residues. The V end lost 1 base, the J end lost 4 bases, and 8 bases lay between the germline ends.

CDR3 sequence (DNA): TGTGCTAGTGGTTTGGGGGCAGGAATCGAGACCCAGTACTTC. It yields the protein CASGLGAGIETQYF. This rearrangement joins TRBV12-5 to TRBJ2-5; D gene unclear. Trimming cost V 1 base and J 5 bases, with 11 bases left between them. The CDR3 spans 14 residues. Germline V lookup: CDR1 LGHNT, CDR2 FRNRAP.

This chain joins TRBV5-6 and TRBJ2-6; the D is unclear. CDR1 and CDR2 (germline): SGHDT, YYEEEE. The V end lost 0 bases, the J end lost 0 bases, and 7 bases lay between the germline ends. There are 16 residues in the CDR3. The CDR3 sequence is CASSLVLSSGANVLTF. As DNA, the CDR3 is TGTGCCAGCAGCTTGGTCTTGAGCTCTGGGGCCAACGTCCTGACTTTC. The whole variable domain, filled in from reference TRBV5-6 and TRBJ2-6, reads DAGVTQSPTHLIKTRGQQVTLRCSPKSGHDTVSWYQQALGQGPQFIFQYYEEEERQRGNFPDRFSGHQFPNYSSELNVNALLLGDSALYLCASSLVLSSGANVLTFGAGSRLTVL.

This chain uses TRBV21-1 with TRBJ2-7; the table's TRBD1 call for D was not verified on the DNA. TRBV21-1 is listed as a pseudogene. The CDR3 consists of 13 residues. The DNA of the CDR3 is TGTGCCAGCAGCCGGGACAGGGCCTACGAGCAGTACTTC. Protein product: CASSRDRAYEQYF.

This chain joins TRBV5-1 and TRBJ2-1; 8 bases fit TRBD2. V was clipped by 7 bases and J by 1 base; unmatched bases: 4. CDR3 length: 14 amino acids. Per the germline V gene, CDR1 is SGHRS and CDR2 is YFSETQ. The CDR3: CASGERGSYNEQFF. The CDR3 bases are TGCGCCAGCGGGGAGCGGGGGTCCTACAATGAGCAGTTCTTC.

This chain links TRBV3-1 (or the pseudogene TRBV3-2) with TRBJ1-2; D unclear. Deletions cut 2 bases from V and 3 bases from J, with 10 bases between. Per the germline V gene, CDR1 is LGHDT and CDR2 is YNNKEL (reference sequence). CDR3 length: 14 amino acids. Written as DNA, the CDR3 is TGTGCCAGCAGCCAACTGGGTAGAGACTATGGCTACACCTTC. This encodes CASSQLGRDYGYTF.

The chain has TRBV7-2 and TRBJ2-2; D unresolved. The CDR3 length is 13 residues. Germline assignment: CDR1 SGHTA and CDR2 FQGNSA. Deletions cut 4 bases from V and 7 bases from J, with 10 bases between. This CDR3 reads CASSSLSSGELFF. The CDR3 nucleotides read TGTGCCAGCAGCTCCCTATCTAGCGGGGAGCTGTTTTTT.